These 21 T cell receptor beta chains were sequenced from one sample in a study of blood T cell repertoires in COVID-19. Generated by immunoSEQ multiplex PCR, the TCRdb table keeps only in-frame clones and is missing some. Among about 170,000 clones listed, approximately 82% were seen once. Material for sequencing was peripheral blood. Receptors were obtained from a woman between 70 and 85 years old who had recovered from COVID-19.

This clone was seen a single time. The V gene is TRBV7-9, the J gene TRBJ2-3, with 7 bases fitting TRBD1. With 4 bases clipped from V and 1 base from J, the junction kept 8 bases outside the gene matches. Germline CDR1 and CDR2: SEHNR and FQNEAQ (reference sequence). This CDR3 region has 16 residues. In DNA, the CDR3 is TGTGCCAGCAGCTCACTGACAGGGCGAGGCACAGATACGCAGTATTTT. Its protein product is CASSSLTGRGTDTQYF.

This chain joins TRBV6-5 and TRBJ1-5, with D unclear. The CDR3 has 15 residues. The germline CDR1 and CDR2 sequences are MNHEY and SVGAGI. V lost 6 bases and J lost 0, with 12 bases in between. The CDR3 loop is CASSGTHYSNQPQHF. CDR3 sequence (DNA): TGTGCCAGCAGCGGAACACACTATAGCAATCAGCCCCAGCATTTT.

CDR3 nucleotide sequence: TGTGCCAGCAGAGGACAGGGGCTTTATAATTCACCCCTCCACTTT. Protein product: CASRGQGLYNSPLHF. The rearrangement joins TRBV2 to TRBJ1-6; 9 bases are a match to TRBD1. CDR3 length equals 15 residues. Germline CDR1 SNHLY, CDR2 FYNNEI. V gave up 6 bases and J gave up 4 bases; unmatched junction bases: 4.

This rearrangement joins TRBV3-1 (or the pseudogene TRBV3-2) to TRBJ1-1, with 7 bases matching TRBD1. This CDR3 is 14 amino acids long. After removal of 7 bases from V and 2 bases from J, the junction contained 7 bases not matched to a gene. Germline lookup yields CDR1 LGHDT and CDR2 YNNKEL (reference sequence). The CDR3 spells CASNPGTVNTEAFF. The CDR3 nucleotides are TGTGCCAGCAACCCCGGGACAGTCAACACTGAAGCTTTCTTT.

This clone turned up a few times. The V gene is TRBV7-3, the J gene TRBJ2-3; TRBD1 is a possible D gene (6 bases). V was shortened by 5 bases and J by 2 bases, with 11 bases between the two germline ends. The CDR3 length is 14 residues. CDR1 is SGHTA, CDR2 FQGTGA, per germline. CDR3 sequence: CASSTQGFTDTQYF. The DNA for the CDR3 is TGTGCCAGCAGCACCCAGGGGTTCACAGATACGCAGTATTTT.

V gene TRBV18 combines with J gene TRBJ2-2; the D gene is possibly TRBD1 (5 bases). This CDR3 comprises 15 residues. V gave up 2 bases and J gave up 5 bases, with 12 bases separating them. Germline CDR1 is KGHSH and CDR2 is LQKENI. Here the CDR3 DNA reads TGTGCCAGCTCACCATCGACAGTATGGACCGGGGAGCTGTTTTTT. Translating gives CASSPSTVWTGELFF.

This clone turned up a few times. V gene TRBV18 combines with J gene TRBJ1-3, with D tentatively TRBD1 (5 bases). Between the trimmed V and J ends, which lost 2 bases and 0 bases, there was a span of 8 bases. CDR3 length equals 15 residues. Germline-derived CDR1 and CDR2 are KGHSH and LQKENI. The CDR3 sequence: CASSPSGDSGNTIYF. The CDR3 DNA reads TGTGCCAGCTCACCATCGGGGGACTCTGGAAACACCATATATTTT. The variable domain in full, completed from reference TRBV18 and TRBJ1-3, reads NAGVMQNPRHLVRRRGQEARLRCSPMKGHSHVYWYRQLPEEGLKFMVYLQKENIIDESGMPKERFSAEFPKEGPSILRIQQVVRGDSAAYFCASSPSGDSGNTIYFGEGSWLTVV.

The table lists this clone with a few counts. V usage is TRBV4-1 and J usage is TRBJ2-3; a possible D gene is TRBD1 (6 bases). There are 18 residues in the CDR3. V was trimmed by 0 bases and J by 1 base, leaving 17 bases between them. Per the germline V gene, CDR1 is MGHRA and CDR2 is YSYEKL. CDR3 bases: TGCGCCAGCAGCCAAGATCCCCGAGGGGCAGGGGGCACAGATACGCAGTATTTT. Translation gives CASSQDPRGAGGTDTQYF.

The chain employs TRBV28 and TRBJ1-6; D not resolved. Trimming left V 3 bases short and J 13 bases short, with 19 bases between. The germline gives CDR1 MDHEN, CDR2 SYDVKM. The CDR3 sequence is 15 residues long. The CDR3 here is CASSLAASTSPPLHF. In DNA, the CDR3 is TGTGCCAGCAGTTTGGCGGCTTCCACAAGCCCGCCCCTCCACTTT.

The chain carries TRBV30 and TRBJ1-4; 11 bases agree with TRBD1. The V gene end was trimmed by 4 bases and the J gene end by 11 bases; junction bases not matched to a gene: 12. CDR1 is GTSNPN, CDR2 SVGIG, per germline (reference sequence). This CDR3 region has 15 residues. The CDR3 DNA reads TGTGCCTGGACCACTTCGGACAGGGGGCCAGGGAAACTGTTTTTT. Protein product: CAWTTSDRGPGKLFF.

In its sample, this clone was seen a few times. The V gene is TRBV18, the J gene TRBJ1-1; possibly TRBD1 for D (6 bases). V lost 5 bases and J 1 base, leaving 8 bases between the germline ends. CDR1 is KGHSH and CDR2 is LQKENI in the germline V gene. The CDR3 extends over 13 amino acids. The CDR3 loop is CASSTTGNTEAFF. CDR3 bases: TGTGCCAGCTCAACGACAGGGAACACTGAAGCTTTCTTT. The entire variable domain, with the rest obtained from reference TRBV18 and TRBJ1-1, is as follows: NAGVMQNPRHLVRRRGQEARLRCSPMKGHSHVYWYRQLPEEGLKFMVYLQKENIIDESGMPKERFSAEFPKEGPSILRIQQVVRGDSAAYFCASSTTGNTEAFFGQGTRLTVV.

This clone was observed at least ten times. J is TRBJ2-7 and V is TRBV7-8, with D perhaps matching TRBD2 (5 bases). Trimming stripped 1 base from V and 3 bases from J, with 7 bases between. This CDR3 is 13 amino acids long. Germline CDR1 and CDR2: SGHVS and FQNEAQ. The DNA for the CDR3 is TGTGCCAGCAGCTTAGGGGAGCGCTACGAGCAGTACTTC. Translating it yields CASSLGERYEQYF.

This clone appeared a few times. The chain employs TRBV19 and TRBJ1-3; no firm D call. The V and J ends lost 3 bases and 0 bases respectively, with 12 bases between them. Germline lookup yields CDR1 LNHDA and CDR2 SQIVND (reference sequence). The CDR3 covers 16 residues. CDR3 nucleotide sequence: TGTGCCAGTAGTATGGGCCAGCCCTTCTCTGGAAACACCATATATTTT. Its protein product is CASSMGQPFSGNTIYF.

The rearrangement uses TRBV20-1 and TRBJ1-1; D unresolved. CDR1 and CDR2 from the germline V gene are DFQATT and SNEGSKA (reference sequence). The CDR3 extends over 12 amino acids. Trimming cost V 3 bases and J 1 base, with 6 bases left between them. The CDR3 DNA reads as TGCAGTGCTAGTGCGGGGAACACTGAAGCTTTCTTT. Its translation is CSASAGNTEAFF.

This chain connects TRBV18 to TRBJ2-7; TRBD1 is a possible D gene (5 bases). V lost 1 base and J lost 3, with 13 bases in between. Germline CDR1 and CDR2: KGHSH and LQKENI. The CDR3 spans 15 residues. CDR3 nucleotide sequence: TGTGCCAGCTCACCACAGTCACTGACAGTCTACGAGCAGTACTTC. Its translation: CASSPQSLTVYEQYF.

The chain combines TRBV19 with TRBJ2-1; TRBD2 aligns across 7 bases. Germline CDR1 is LNHDA and CDR2 is SQIVND (reference sequence). Germline trimming cut 2 bases from V and 2 bases from J; bases unmatched to any gene: 3. The CDR3 is 15 amino acids. DNA of the CDR3: TGTGCCAGTAGTATACTAGCGGCCCCCTACAATGAGCAGTTCTTC. Protein product: CASSILAAPYNEQFF. The variable domain in full, with the rest retrieved from reference TRBV19 and TRBJ2-1, is DGGITQSPKYLFRKEGQNVTLSCEQNLNHDAMYWYRQDPGQGLRLIYYSQIVNDFQKGDIAEGYSVSREKKESFPLTVTSAQKNPTAFYLCASSILAAPYNEQFFGPGTRLTVL.

This clone was counted between two and nine times. This rearrangement joins TRBV6-5 to TRBJ1-2; 10 nucleotides agree with TRBD1. V dropped 7 bases and J dropped 4; count of bases not matched to a gene: 9. Germline CDR1 MNHEY, CDR2 SVGAGI. There are 15 residues in the CDR3. As DNA, the CDR3 is TGTGCCAGCAAAAGCCCGGGACAGGGGATCTATGGCTACACCTTC. It yields the protein CASKSPGQGIYGYTF.

This chain uses TRBV7-2 with TRBJ1-5; tentatively, D is TRBD1 (5 bases). Germline V lookup: CDR1 SGHTA, CDR2 FQGNSA. Trimming shortened V by 4 bases and J by 2 bases, and 15 bases separated the two germline ends. The CDR3 is 16 amino acids. In DNA form, the CDR3 reads TGTGCCAGCAGCTGGGGGTGGAGGGGAGGCAATCAGCCCCAGCATTTT. Its translation is CASSWGWRGGNQPQHF.

This clone was observed once. The chain couples TRBV5-5 to TRBJ1-2; the D is unclear. V was cut by 0 bases and J by 0 bases, with 6 bases left in between. The CDR3 runs 14 residues. CDR1 SGHKS and CDR2 YYEKEE come from the germline V gene (reference sequence). The CDR3 DNA sequence: TGTGCCAGCAGCTTGGGTGTCACTAACTATGGCTACACCTTC. Protein product: CASSLGVTNYGYTF.

This chain connects TRBV5-5 to TRBJ1-1; the D is unclear. The V end lost 4 bases, the J end lost 4 bases, and 20 bases lay between the germline ends. Germline-derived CDR1 and CDR2 are SGHKS and YYEKEE (reference sequence). This CDR3 comprises 16 residues. The CDR3 coding sequence is TGTGCCAGCAGCCCTCTCCCACGGCAGGCCACCACTGAAGCTTTCTTT. Translation: CASSPLPRQATTEAFF.

J is TRBJ1-5 and V is TRBV19; D remains unclear. Trimming took 6 bases from V and 9 from J, leaving 9 bases between them. This CDR3 is built from 11 residues. Germline CDR1 is LNHDA and CDR2 is SQIVND (reference sequence). DNA for the CDR3: TGTGCCAGTAGCCAATTCGGGCCCCAGCATTTT. Its translation: CASSQFGPQHF.